The sequence of this TCR beta chain was determined in a study of T-cell reconstitution after alpha-beta-depleted transplantation in children. Trimming removed 4 bases from V and 5 bases from J; junction bases left unmatched: 8. Germline V lookup: CDR1 WSHSY, CDR2 SAAADI. CDR3 length: 15 residues. The TCRbeta library was prepared with unique molecular identifiers. Using its own MiXCR run on the PCR reads, TCRdb lists one record per CDR3 protein. There are roughly 500,000 distinct CDR3 sequences in the sample; approximately 20% occur only once, and 3.3% lies in the top ten. Sequenced here: PBMCs from the stem cell graft donor, sampled from the stem cell graft. The chain employs TRBV10-2 and TRBJ2-4, with 7 nucleotides matching TRBD1. The TCR sequence derives from a human donor who donated a stem cell graft to a child with acute lymphoblastic leukemia. CDR3 DNA sequence: TGCGCCAGCAGTGCCGTAGGGACAGATCAAAACATTCAGTACTTC. Its protein product is CASSAVGTDQNIQYF.